Listed below are T cell receptor beta chains from one sample, sequenced in a study of T cell clusters in autoimmune cytopenias. TCRdb re-called the multiplex PCR reads and shows each CDR3 protein once, DNA omitted. This sample's clone table lists 10,000 to 15,000 distinct CDR3 sequences. The data were also submitted as part of a second study, on T cell repertoires in aging, cancer and after chemotherapy.

Sample: peripheral blood. The source of these receptors is a human donor in good health. CDR3s include the opening cysteine and the closing phenylalanine or tryptophan. Clone size, where shown, is once, few, many, or a class for clones that have expanded.

cdr3_aa | clone_size | j_call | v_call
CASSLGSSGAYNEQFF | . | TRBJ2-1 | TRBV13
CATSRPGTGKYEQYF | medium-sized | TRBJ2-7 | TRBV15
CASRGKGNTEAFF | . | TRBJ1-1 | TRBV6-1
CASSVEENGDTQYF | . | TRBJ2-3 | TRBV9
CASSFRGSGGRDTQYF | . | TRBJ2-3 | TRBV28
CASSPGAAGGTYNEQFF | medium-sized | TRBJ2-1 | TRBV6-5
CSATTWQRRNTEAFF | . | TRBJ1-1 | TRBV20-1
CASSQVESRLFF | . | TRBJ1-4 | TRBV4-3
CATSREDSFGEQFF | . | TRBJ2-1 | TRBV15
CASSQDRTSEAGELFF | . | TRBJ2-2 | TRBV14
CSAASGALSYNEQFF | . | TRBJ2-1 | TRBV20-1
CATSRDSVRDEQFF | . | TRBJ2-1 | TRBV15
CSATRTAYGIGDGEQYF | . | TRBJ2-7 | TRBV20-1
CASSYGPYEQFF | . | TRBJ2-1 | TRBV6-1
CAWTTLRAGYTF | medium-sized | TRBJ1-2 | TRBV30
CASRRTRASYEQYF | . | TRBJ2-7 | TRBV19
CASSLGAGGNQPQHF | . | TRBJ1-5 | TRBV13
CSAGTGGLGNQPQHF | . | TRBJ1-5 | TRBV20-1
CSARDRPSSYNSPLHF | medium-sized | TRBJ1-6 | TRBV20-1
CASSPGQPVNGELFF | medium-sized | TRBJ2-2 | TRBV6-5
CSATEQGKETEAFF | . | TRBJ1-1 | TRBV20-1
CASSFSPLEPYEQYF | . | TRBJ2-7 | TRBV5-1
CSARDGTGPQPQHF | . | TRBJ1-5 | TRBV20-1
CASSPRTAMNTEAFF | . | TRBJ1-1 | TRBV28
CASSSGQQETQYF | . | TRBJ2-5 | TRBV7-2
CASSYDRDAGNTIYF | medium-sized | TRBJ1-3 | TRBV6-5
CATSGGTNWYQETQYF | . | TRBJ2-5 | TRBV19
CASSSTSREQYF | medium-sized | TRBJ2-7 | TRBV6-5
CSALLTDRVNQPQHF | . | TRBJ1-5 | TRBV20-1
CASSPVVGTGNTEAFF | . | TRBJ1-1 | TRBV12-3/TRBV12-4
CASSQDPGLNNYGYTF | . | TRBJ1-2 | TRBV4-2
CASTGWDRPSEQFF | . | TRBJ2-1 | TRBV12-3/TRBV12-4
CATSDARMPNTEAFF | . | TRBJ1-1 | TRBV24-1
CAGSTGRGEGYTF | . | TRBJ1-2 | TRBV28
CASSRTATGFLYGYTF | . | TRBJ1-2 | TRBV6-2/TRBV6-3
CASSLGEETQYF | . | TRBJ2-5 | TRBV5-5
CASSPGQGPQWDTQYF | . | TRBJ2-3 | TRBV7-9
CASMRTAYNEQFF | . | TRBJ2-1 | TRBV5-1
CASSLSGLPTGELFF | medium-sized | TRBJ2-2 | TRBV27
CASSVQSDYGYTF | . | TRBJ1-2 | TRBV25-1
CAWSSDSPLHF | medium-sized | TRBJ1-6 | TRBV30
CASSPSGAHEQYF | medium-sized | TRBJ2-7 | TRBV7-9
CASIKRDFSYNEQFF | medium-sized | TRBJ2-1 | TRBV7-9
CASSQIAGRPTNEKLFF | . | TRBJ1-4 | TRBV4-1
CASSLAESARNTEAFF | . | TRBJ1-1 | TRBV5-6
CSARTGFTQPQHF | . | TRBJ1-5 | TRBV20-1
CASSSGGGEQYF | . | TRBJ2-7 | TRBV5-6
CAWSGWQGGDAQYF | . | TRBJ2-5 | TRBV30
CSFMPGIGFYEQYF | . | TRBJ2-7 | TRBV20-1
CSATRTVDTEAFF | medium-sized | TRBJ1-1 | TRBV29-1
CAIGRGLTDGYTF | medium-sized | TRBJ1-2 | TRBV10-3